What follows are 7 T cell receptor beta chains derived from one specimen sequenced in a study of CD8 T cells in Susac syndrome (dated by TCRdb to the late 2010s). To prepare the library, the immunoSEQ multiplex PCR assay was applied. RNA was extracted using the RNeasy kit, and roughly 0.45 to 1 ug of the RNA was reverse transcribed with random hexamers. TCRdb ran its own pipeline on the public reads, namely fastp trimming at Q25 and MiXCR clone calling, and kept in-frame beta chains. Duplicate CDR3 protein sequences are folded into a single record with the most common DNA and genes. Recorded for this sample are 75,000 or so distinct CDR3 sequences; approximately 95% of them occurred a single time. The ten top clones hold approximately 0.92% of the sample. The sample consisted of CD8+ T cells from PBMCs. These TCRs come from a human donor with Susac syndrome.

J is TRBJ2-1 and V is TRBV2, with 12 bases that match TRBD2. The CDR3 is 16 residues long. Per germline, CDR1 SNHLY and CDR2 FYNNEI. V shed 6 bases and J 9 bases; nucleotides not matched to a gene: 12. For the CDR3, the DNA is TGTGCCAGCAGGATGACGACTAGCGGGAGATTCGGTGAGCAGTTCTTC. Protein product: CASRMTTSGRFGEQFF.

This chain joins TRBV27 and TRBJ2-1; D might be TRBD2 (6 bases). CDR3 length: 16 amino acids. Trimming pared 0 bases from V and 2 bases from J, leaving 11 bases between. The germline V gene has CDR1 MNHEY and CDR2 SMNVEV (reference sequence). In DNA form, the CDR3 reads TGTGCCAGCAGTTTATCGGTAGCGGAAGCCTACAATGAGCAGTTCTTC. Amino acids: CASSLSVAEAYNEQFF.

The rearrangement joins TRBV7-3 to TRBJ2-1; 12 nucleotides align to TRBD2. Germline V gene data show CDR1 as SGHTA and CDR2 as FQGTGA. The CDR3 sequence is 16 residues long. V lost 5 bases and J lost 4; bases outside the gene matches: 6. CDR3 amino acids: CASSPSGRAGYNEQFF. The DNA of the CDR3 is TGTGCCAGCAGCCCTAGCGGGAGGGCGGGGTACAATGAGCAGTTCTTC.

This chain connects TRBV9 to TRBJ2-1; D gene unclear. CDR1 is SGDLS, CDR2 YYNGEE, per germline. This CDR3 region has 13 residues. Deletions cut 1 base from V and 5 bases from J, with 7 bases between. The CDR3 loop is CASSVWLNNEQFF. Written as DNA, the CDR3 is TGTGCCAGCAGCGTATGGTTAAACAATGAGCAGTTCTTC.

The V call is TRBV18, the J call TRBJ2-3, with D unclear. The CDR3 is 14 amino acids. Germline lookup yields CDR1 KGHSH and CDR2 LQKENI. With 3 bases removed from V and 2 bases from J, the gap between germline ends came to 9 bases. The CDR3 region has the DNA TGTGCCAGCTCACCGGGCTCCACCACAGATACGCAGTATTTT. Encoded protein: CASSPGSTTDTQYF.

V is TRBV4-3 and J is TRBJ2-2; perhaps TRBD1 as D (5 bases). CDR1 and CDR2 from the germline V gene are LGHNA and YSLEER. The V end was cut by 3 bases, the J end by 9 bases, with 14 bases between. The CDR3 has 14 residues. CDR3 bases: TGCGCCAGCAGCCAGGCGACAGACCACCGGGAGCTGTTTTTT. As protein: CASSQATDHRELFF.

V and J are TRBV25-1 and TRBJ1-5; the D gene is possibly TRBD1 (5 bases). Germline-derived CDR1 and CDR2 are MGHDK and SYGVNS. The length of the CDR3 is 15 residues. Deletions cut 2 bases from V and 4 bases from J, with 12 bases between. This CDR3 is CASSEGGPLNQPQHF. The DNA for the CDR3 is TGTGCCAGCAGTGAAGGGGGACCTCTTAATCAGCCCCAGCATTTT.